This T cell receptor (beta chain) was obtained from a study of blood T cell repertoires in COVID-19. V was clipped by 5 bases and J by 5 bases; unmatched bases: 7. Germline assignment: CDR1 MNHEY and CDR2 SVGEGT. The CDR3 length is 15 residues. Methods used by the authors: Amplified reference gene primers provided the basis for estimating nucleated cell counts. Produced via immunoSEQ multiplex PCR; TCRdb's table is partial and in-frame only. V and J calls and clone size are those listed in that table; D and trimming were worked out from the DNA. The table has some 55,000 clones, about three quarters seen once; the top ten hold about two fifths.

Sequencing was carried out using peripheral blood. V and J are TRBV6-2 or TRBV6-3 and TRBJ2-1; 9 bases agree with TRBD2. This clonotype was sampled from a man in his 70s with active or convalescent COVID-19. CDR3 region: CASSQKRTSDNEQFF. The CDR3 coding sequence is TGTGCCAGCAGTCAGAAAAGGACTAGCGACAATGAGCAGTTCTTC.